This T cell receptor (beta chain) came from a study of CD4 T cells in relation to SARS-CoV-2 and coronaviruses. Findings and caveats of the study: Compared with monoreactive clones, crossreactive clones showed significantly weaker SARS-CoV-2 expansion.

This CDR3 has 15 amino acids. Germline CDR1 SQVTM, CDR2 ANQGSEA. The V end was cut by 6 bases, the J end by 0 bases, with 15 bases between. The repertoire was sequenced with immunoSEQ multiplex PCR; TCRdb's copy has only in-frame clones and lacks some. The data contain some 16,000 clones, 79% of them singletons. About this clone: The antigen is not known.

Before the COVID-19 pandemic, during about 2011-2019, CD4+ T cells were taken from unexposed donors. Isolation of CD4+ T cells took place after about 9 days in culture. Testing used SARS-CoV-2 S/N and four cold-coronavirus spikes on unexposed-donor CD4+ T cells, cells permitting. Fresh IL-2 medium replaced half the medium on days 3 and 7. The TCR sequence derives from a human donor in good health. The sample was CD4+ T cells from PBMCs, cultured in vitro. The chain joins TRBV29-1 to TRBJ1-3; D might be TRBD1 (5 bases). Written as DNA, the CDR3 is TGCAGCGTGAGGGCCGGGGCCGACTCTGGAAACACCATATATTTT. As protein: CSVRAGADSGNTIYF.